The clone carrying this T cell receptor (beta chain) was counted a few times. This sample stems from a study of cytomegalovirus exposure and HLA in healthy donors. The PCR contained 60 Vbeta and 13 Jbeta primers. The protocol was immunoSEQ multiplex PCR, while the TCRdb copy is restricted to in-frame clones and leaves out a portion. The sample records 150,000 to 200,000 clones, around three quarters being singletons. This CDR3 is built from 15 residues. Trimming took 5 bases from V and 1 from J, leaving 16 bases between them. Germline V CDR1 and CDR2: SGHRS, YFSETQ. The sample comprised PBMCs. V is TRBV5-1 and J is TRBJ2-7; the D gene is possibly TRBD1 (5 bases). The receptor was isolated from a man in his forties or fifties in good health and CMV-seropositive. CDR3 DNA: TGCGCCAGCAGACCCTGGTGGGGCGGATCCTACGAGCAGTACTTC. This sequence encodes CASRPWWGGSYEQYF.